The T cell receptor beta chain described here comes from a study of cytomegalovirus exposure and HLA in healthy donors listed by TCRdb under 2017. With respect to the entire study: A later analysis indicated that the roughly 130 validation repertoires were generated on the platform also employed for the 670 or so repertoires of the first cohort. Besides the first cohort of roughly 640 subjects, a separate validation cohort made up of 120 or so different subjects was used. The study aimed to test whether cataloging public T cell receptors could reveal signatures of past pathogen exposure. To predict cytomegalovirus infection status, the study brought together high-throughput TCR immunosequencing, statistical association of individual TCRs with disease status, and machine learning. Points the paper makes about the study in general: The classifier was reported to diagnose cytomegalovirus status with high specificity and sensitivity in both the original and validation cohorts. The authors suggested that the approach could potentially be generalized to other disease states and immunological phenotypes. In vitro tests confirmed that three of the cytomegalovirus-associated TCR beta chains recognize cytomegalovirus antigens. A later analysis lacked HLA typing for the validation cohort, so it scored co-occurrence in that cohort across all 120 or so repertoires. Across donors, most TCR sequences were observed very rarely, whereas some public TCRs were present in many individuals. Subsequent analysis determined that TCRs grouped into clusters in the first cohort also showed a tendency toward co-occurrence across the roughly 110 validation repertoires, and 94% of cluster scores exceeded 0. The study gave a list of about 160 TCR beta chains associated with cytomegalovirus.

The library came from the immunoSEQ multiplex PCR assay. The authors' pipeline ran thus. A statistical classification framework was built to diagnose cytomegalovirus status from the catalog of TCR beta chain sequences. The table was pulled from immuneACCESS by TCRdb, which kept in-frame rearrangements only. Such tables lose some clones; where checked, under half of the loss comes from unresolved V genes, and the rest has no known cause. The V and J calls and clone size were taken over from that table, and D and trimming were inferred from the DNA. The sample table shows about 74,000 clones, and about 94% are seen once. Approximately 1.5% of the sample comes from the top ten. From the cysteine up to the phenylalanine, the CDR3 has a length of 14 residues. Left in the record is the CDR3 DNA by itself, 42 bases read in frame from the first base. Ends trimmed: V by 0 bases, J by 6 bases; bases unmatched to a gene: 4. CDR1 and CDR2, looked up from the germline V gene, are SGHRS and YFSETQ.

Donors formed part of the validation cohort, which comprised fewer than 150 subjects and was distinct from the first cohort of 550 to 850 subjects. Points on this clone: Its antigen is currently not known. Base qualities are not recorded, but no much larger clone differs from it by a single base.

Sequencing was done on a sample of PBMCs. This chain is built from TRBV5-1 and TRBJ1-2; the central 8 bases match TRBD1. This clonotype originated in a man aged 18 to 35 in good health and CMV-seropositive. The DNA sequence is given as TGCGCCAGCAGCTTGGCCGGGACAGGAGATGGCTACACCTTC. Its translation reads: CASSLAGTGDGYTF.